This T cell receptor (beta chain) originates from a study of PD-L1 blockade in urothelial cancer. Study findings and constraints: Tumor-associated blood clones were expanded more by durable-benefit patients at 3 weeks.

For this clone: Its antigen remains unidentified.

Noted time point: pretreatment peripheral blood. Method: immunoSEQ multiplex PCR; TCRdb's copy keeps in-frame clones and lacks some. Of some 80,000 clones in the sample, just under 85% were seen once. This specimen consisted of PBMCs, obtained around atezolizumab (anti-PD-L1) treatment. The sequence was collected from a man in his forties with urothelial cancer.

The chain's CDR3 is CASSFQGDYEQYF. CDR3 nucleotides: TGTGCCAGCAGTTTTCAGGGGGACTACGAGCAGTACTTC. The chain couples TRBV27 to TRBJ2-7, with 7 bases matching TRBD1. CDR3 length: 13 amino acids. The germline V gene encodes CDR1 MNHEY and CDR2 SMNVEV (reference sequence). J gave up 3 bases and V 3 bases, and 2 bases lay outside the gene matches.